This T cell receptor (beta chain) derives from a study of blood T cells in healthy people across ages. Study-level findings and limits: A strong correlation between TCR beta diversity and naive T cell percentage was seen.

A J-beta primer mix and a sample-barcoded 5' primer were used in a second PCR of about 7 to 12 cycles. Each CDR3 protein is one row after TCRdb ran MiXCR on the 5' RACE reads. This sample has around 1,900,000 distinct CDR3 sequences, with roughly two fifths found just once. On this clonotype: Its antigen is still unknown.

Investigators took approximately 10 milliliters of peripheral blood from every donor. Whenever a sample was processed, at least 6.5 million PBMCs were isolated. Per individual sample, total RNA of at least 5.5 micrograms was extracted. The CDR3 totals 16 residues. Germline lookup yields CDR1 LGHNA and CDR2 YSLEER. The sequenced sample consisted of blood. The V gene is TRBV4-3, the J gene TRBJ2-5; a weak D match, TRBD1 (6 bases). The end of the DNA is better explained by TRBJ2-7, so the J call may be wrong. This TCR came from a human donor in good health. DNA for the CDR3: TGCGCCAGCAGCCTTTACCCGGGACAAGGGGCCTACGAGCAGTACTTC. Residues: CASSLYPGQGAYEQYF.